A single sample is the source of the 21 T cell receptor beta chains below, sequenced in a study of PD-1 blockade in classical Hodgkin lymphoma (dated by TCRdb to about 2020). Sample time point, as interpreted from the label and publication: cycle 2 day 1 (C2D1) of nivolumab. Relapse after autologous stem cell transplantation had occurred in all trial patients, and cohorts A, B and C were distinguished by prior brentuximab vedotin exposure. The method behind the library was the immunoSEQ multiplex PCR assay. Sourced from immuneACCESS, this table was stored by TCRdb with only in-frame sequences that have V and J called. A share of the clones is absent; for the studies checked, an unresolved V gene accounts for under half, and the remainder has no known explanation. In all, the sample holds roughly 140,000 clones, and less than 80% of those were seen once. Over 7.5% of the sample is in the top ten clones.

The starting material was peripheral blood mononuclear cells (PBMCs), obtained before the second cycle of nivolumab. The source is a human donor with classical Hodgkin lymphoma.

The V gene is TRBV6-6, the J gene TRBJ2-1; 14 bases map to TRBD2. CDR1 is MNHNY and CDR2 is SVGAGI in the germline V gene (reference sequence). CDR3 size: 14 residues. The junction had 3 bases not matched to a gene; V was cut back by 6 bases and J by 8 bases. Written as DNA, the CDR3 is TGTGCCAGCAGAGGGACTAGCGGGAGCTATGAGCAGTTCTTC. Its protein product is CASRGTSGSYEQFF.

V gene TRBV10-3 combines with J gene TRBJ2-6; TRBD1 matches 8 bases. Germline loops: CDR1 ENHRY, CDR2 SYGVKD. This CDR3 has 14 residues. The trim removed 9 bases at V and 2 bases at J, leaving 3 bases unmatched. The CDR3 DNA is TGTGCCATAGAACAGGGGGCTGGGGCCAACGTCCTGACTTTC. Its protein product is CAIEQGAGANVLTF.

The V and J genes are TRBV29-1 and TRBJ2-6; D is possibly TRBD1 (6 bases). The V end was cut by 5 bases, the J end by 0 bases, with 8 bases between. CDR3 size: 14 residues. Germline V gene sequence: CDR1 SQVTM, CDR2 ANQGSEA. This CDR3 reads CSVRGGSGANVLTF. The CDR3 DNA sequence: TGCAGCGTTAGAGGGGGCTCTGGGGCCAACGTCCTGACTTTC.

This sequence joins TRBV7-6 and TRBJ2-3; no clear D gene. CDR3 length: 13 amino acids. From germline, CDR1 is SGHVS and CDR2 FNYEAQ. V lost 4 bases and J lost 6, with 11 bases in between. CDR3 region: CASSSALRDTQYF. DNA for the CDR3: TGTGCCAGCAGCTCAGCACTTCGGGATACGCAGTATTTT.

The chain uses TRBV6-1 and TRBJ2-2, with 12 nucleotides matching TRBD2. CDR3 length equals 17 residues. Germline CDR1 and CDR2: MNHNS and SASEGT. Losses at the gene ends were 4 bases for V and 4 bases for J; bases not matched to a gene: 7. The chain's CDR3 is CASSGLAGGPITGELFF. For the CDR3, the DNA is TGTGCCAGCAGTGGGCTAGCGGGAGGGCCAATCACCGGGGAGCTGTTTTTT.

The V and J genes are TRBV7-6 and TRBJ2-7, with D possibly TRBD2 on 6 matching bases. Per the germline V gene, CDR1 is SGHVS and CDR2 is FNYEAQ. There are 18 residues in the CDR3. Trimming stripped 0 bases from V and 5 bases from J, with 23 bases between. The CDR3 DNA follows: TGTGCCAGCAGCTTAGCTGGAGGTGGAGCGGGTTTAGTCCACGAGCAGTACTTC. It encodes CASSLAGGGAGLVHEQYF. The whole variable domain, remainder taken from reference TRBV7-6 and TRBJ2-7, is GAGVSQSPRYKVTKRGQDVALRCDPISGHVSLYWYRQALGQGPEFLTYFNYEAQQDKSGLPNDRFSAERPEGSISTLTIQRTEQRDSAMYRCASSLAGGGAGLVHEQYFGPGTRLTVT.

This clone was picked up a small number of times. The gene calls are TRBV25-1 and TRBJ2-1; 14 bases map to TRBD2. The CDR3 covers 14 residues. Germline loops: CDR1 MGHDK, CDR2 SYGVNS. The ends lost 7 bases at V and 7 bases at J; junction bases unmatched: 3. This CDR3 reads CASTGTSGRNEQFF. The CDR3 coding sequence is TGTGCCAGCACAGGGACTAGCGGGAGAAATGAGCAGTTCTTC.

This sequence joins TRBV28 and TRBJ2-1; 9 nucleotides match TRBD1. Germline CDR1 reads MDHEN; CDR2 reads SYDVKM. V was pared by 7 bases and J by 3 bases, with 7 bases of the junction left unmatched. The CDR3 is 15 amino acids. CDR3 residues: CASTQGGQGYNEQFF. Here the CDR3 DNA reads TGTGCCAGCACCCAGGGGGGACAGGGCTACAATGAGCAGTTCTTC. The complete variable domain, with remaining parts taken from reference TRBV28 and TRBJ2-1, reads DVKVTQSSRYLVKRTGEKVFLECVQDMDHENMFWYRQDPGLGLRLIYFSYDVKMKEKGDIPEGYSVSREKKERFSLILESASTNQTSMYLCASTQGGQGYNEQFFGPGTRLTVL.

This clone was recorded only once. The chain couples TRBV4-3 to TRBJ2-7, with unresolved D. Germline V gene data show CDR1 as LGHNA and CDR2 as YSLEER. The CDR3 sequence is 15 residues long. V was clipped by 4 bases and J by 1 base, with 14 bases between them. CDR3 DNA: TGCGCCAGCAGCCTGAGTTACACCTCGTCCTACGAGCAGTACTTC. Protein product: CASSLSYTSSYEQYF.

This clone was found once. This chain links TRBV5-1 with TRBJ2-2; 7 nucleotides line up with TRBD2. Germline loops: CDR1 SGHRS, CDR2 YFSETQ. The trim removed 4 bases at V and 1 base at J, leaving 7 bases unmatched. The CDR3 extends over 16 amino acids. CDR3 coding DNA: TGCGCCAGCAGCAAACGGGGGGAGGTGAACACCGGGGAGCTGTTTTTT. Its protein is CASSKRGEVNTGELFF.

Here the CDR3 DNA reads TGTGCCAGCAGCTTACTTCAGTTCACAGATACGCAGTATTTT. Translating gives CASSLLQFTDTQYF. This chain uses TRBV7-2 with TRBJ2-3; D is undetermined. V shed 2 bases and J shed 2 bases, with 8 bases lying between them. Germline V gene data show CDR1 as SGHTA and CDR2 as FQGNSA. The CDR3 totals 14 residues.

The chain carries TRBV9 and TRBJ1-3, with D possibly TRBD1 on 6 matching bases. Germline CDR1 reads SGDLS; CDR2 reads YYNGEE. The CDR3 length is 16 residues. Trimming stripped 6 bases from V and 6 bases from J, with 22 bases between. The CDR3 spells CASTGGYDRSKNTIYF. CDR3 nucleotides: TGTGCCAGCACAGGAGGATACGACAGGTCGAAAAACACCATATATTTT.

The chain recombines TRBV28 with TRBJ2-2, with 12 positions matching TRBD1. CDR1 and CDR2 from the germline V gene are MDHEN and SYDVKM. V gave up 6 bases and J gave up 4 bases; unmatched junction bases: 9. This CDR3 has 17 amino acids. CDR3 nucleotide sequence: TGTGCCAGCAGATCGGGACAGGGGGCGCAGGGCACCGGGGAGCTGTTTTTT. Protein product: CASRSGQGAQGTGELFF.

The rearrangement uses TRBV4-1 and TRBJ2-5, with D unresolved. CDR1 is MGHRA, CDR2 YSYEKL, per germline. The CDR3 is made up of 15 amino acids. Between the trimmed V and J ends, which lost 1 base and 2 bases, there was a span of 11 bases. The CDR3: CASSQVLVRQETQYF. Written as DNA, the CDR3 is TGCGCCAGCAGCCAAGTGTTGGTCAGGCAAGAGACCCAGTACTTC.

The chain recombines TRBV5-4 with TRBJ2-7; D uncertain. Germline V gives CDR1 SGHNT, CDR2 YYREEE (reference sequence). V was shortened by 1 base and J by 6 bases, with 11 bases between the two germline ends. The CDR3 is 13 residues long. This CDR3 reads CASSLFQVGEQYF. The CDR3, as DNA: TGTGCCAGCAGCTTGTTCCAGGTCGGCGAGCAGTACTTC.

This clone has more than one count but fewer than ten. The chain couples TRBV5-1 to TRBJ1-4, with 10 bases that match TRBD1. Germline V gene lookup returns CDR1 SGHRS and CDR2 YFSETQ. The J segment lost 6 bases and the V segment lost 5 bases, leaving 7 bases of the junction unmatched. There are 15 residues in the CDR3. The CDR3 spells CASRLWGTGDEKLFF. In DNA, the CDR3 is TGCGCCAGCAGGCTTTGGGGGACAGGGGATGAAAAACTGTTTTTT.

This chain connects TRBV19 to TRBJ2-7; 9 bases agree with TRBD2. CDR3 size: 15 residues. Germline CDR1 and CDR2: LNHDA and SQIVND (reference sequence). The V segment lost 5 bases and the J segment 2 bases; nucleotides outside the gene matches: 7. The CDR3 coding sequence is TGTGCCAGTAGTCCACTAGCGGGCGTCCCCTACGAGCAGTACTTC. This encodes CASSPLAGVPYEQYF.

The J gene is TRBJ1-2, the V gene TRBV6-6; 7 positions match TRBD1. V was clipped by 4 bases and J by 5 bases; unmatched bases: 10. In germline, CDR1 is MNHNY, CDR2 SVGAGI (reference sequence). The CDR3 has 15 amino acids. The CDR3 DNA sequence: TGTGCCAGCAGTTTCCGGGACAGTTTTAGGTATGGCTACACCTTC. It yields the protein CASSFRDSFRYGYTF.

The rearrangement joins TRBV2 to TRBJ1-1; D is possibly TRBD1 (5 bases). This CDR3 is built from 13 residues. The germline gives CDR1 SNHLY, CDR2 FYNNEI. The ends were cut back, 4 bases at V and 5 bases at J, with 11 bases in the middle. CDR3 coding DNA: TGTGCCAGCAGTGTATCAGGGAGGACTGAAGCTTTCTTT. It yields the protein CASSVSGRTEAFF. Variable domain in full (rest from reference TRBV2 and TRBJ1-1): EPEVTQTPSHQVTQMGQEVILRCVPISNHLYFYWYRQILGQKVEFLVSFYNNEISEKSEIFDDQFSVERPDGSNFTLKIRSTKLEDSAMYFCASSVSGRTEAFFGQGTRLTVV.

This clone was recorded only once. This chain connects TRBV6-5 to TRBJ2-5, with D perhaps TRBD2 (6 bases). The V end was cut by 2 bases, the J end by 5 bases, with 12 bases between. The CDR3 loop spans 14 amino acids. Germline loops: CDR1 MNHEY, CDR2 SVGAGI. The CDR3 protein is CASSYPSVAETQYF. DNA for the CDR3: TGTGCCAGCAGTTACCCTAGCGTCGCCGAGACCCAGTACTTC.

The chain links TRBV2 to TRBJ2-1; 14 nucleotides agree with TRBD2. The V segment lost 4 bases and the J segment 3 bases; nucleotides outside the gene matches: 5. CDR1 and CDR2 (germline): SNHLY, FYNNEI. The CDR3 runs to 17 residues. The CDR3 reads CASSALGLAGGYNEQFF. The CDR3, as DNA: TGTGCCAGCAGTGCTCTCGGACTAGCGGGAGGCTACAATGAGCAGTTCTTC.